The T cell receptor (beta chain) under discussion was sequenced for a study of T cell repertoires in cytomegalovirus infection. MiXCR, applied by TCRdb to the reads, yields one record per CDR3 protein. Here the sample spans about 85,000 distinct CDR3 sequences, about 45% being singletons. About this clonotype: The antigen is not known.

Material: CD8+ T cells from cultured PBMCs, obtained from culture after CMV antigen stimulation. The receptor was isolated from a human donor in good health (CMV status not recorded). Some clones in this sample may be carry-over from other donors' samples.

CDR3 nucleotides: TGCGCCAGCAGCCAAGATAGGAACATGAACACTGAAGCTTTCTTT. This encodes CASSQDRNMNTEAFF. This rearrangement joins TRBV4-1 to TRBJ1-1; no reliable D call. CDR1 and CDR2 from the germline V gene are MGHRA and YSYEKL. Trimming took 0 bases from V and 0 from J, leaving 8 bases between them. The CDR3 is 15 residues long.